This T cell receptor (beta chain) was captured in a study of T cells in tuberculosis. Losses at the gene ends were 4 bases for V and 0 bases for J; bases not matched to a gene: 9. This CDR3 comprises 16 residues. Germline V CDR1 and CDR2: SGDLS, YYNGEE. Method: immunoSEQ multiplex PCR; TCRdb's copy keeps in-frame clones and lacks some. The data hold tens of thousands of clones, with around 82% observed a single time. Time point noted: new active TB diagnosis, blood taken before or within 7 days of starting treatment. The source material was PBMCs, sampled at tuberculosis diagnosis. This sequence joins TRBV9 and TRBJ2-7, with 8 positions matching TRBD1. The sequence derives from an adult with tuberculosis. The CDR3 loop is CASSPSSGTGSYEQYF. DNA for the CDR3: TGTGCCAGCAGCCCCTCCTCCGGGACAGGCTCCTACGAGCAGTACTTC.